Shown below are 3 T cell receptor beta chains from a single sample sequenced in a study of cytotoxic CD8 clonotypes in ibrutinib-treated CLL. The assay was immunoSEQ multiplex PCR, and TCRdb's table has in-frame clones only and misses some. The sample holds some 350,000 clones, under 70% seen once. The sample in question was PBMCs, obtained after 36 months of ibrutinib treatment. These TCRs come from a human donor with chronic lymphocytic leukemia.

This chain connects TRBV7-9 to TRBJ2-4, with TRBD1 identical over 10 bases. V lost 8 bases to trimming and J lost 0 bases; unmatched junction nucleotides: 10. CDR1 SEHNR and CDR2 FQNEAQ come from the germline V gene (reference sequence). The CDR3 extends over 17 amino acids. Here the CDR3 DNA reads TGTGCCAGCGCCCCCGGGACAGGGGTGCTAGCCAAAAACATTCAGTACTTC. It codes for CASAPGTGVLAKNIQYF.

The chain carries TRBV5-6 and TRBJ1-2, with 7 bases aligning to TRBD1. The V and J ends lost 0 bases and 8 bases, in that order; junction bases with no gene match: 10. Per germline, CDR1 SGHDT and CDR2 YYEEEE. The CDR3 contains 15 residues. DNA of the CDR3: TGTGCCAGCAGCTTGGTAGGAGACAGGGTCCAGGGCTACACCTTC. Amino acid sequence: CASSLVGDRVQGYTF.

The DNA for the CDR3 is TGTGCCAGCAGCCAAGAGGCAGGGGTAGGGCCCCAGCATTTT. Translated, it gives CASSQEAGVGPQHF. The J gene is TRBJ1-5, the V gene TRBV4-2; a weak D match, TRBD1 (6 bases). CDR1 is LGHNA and CDR2 is YNFKEQ in the germline V gene. Deletions cut 0 bases from V and 9 bases from J, with 12 bases between. The CDR3 consists of 14 residues.